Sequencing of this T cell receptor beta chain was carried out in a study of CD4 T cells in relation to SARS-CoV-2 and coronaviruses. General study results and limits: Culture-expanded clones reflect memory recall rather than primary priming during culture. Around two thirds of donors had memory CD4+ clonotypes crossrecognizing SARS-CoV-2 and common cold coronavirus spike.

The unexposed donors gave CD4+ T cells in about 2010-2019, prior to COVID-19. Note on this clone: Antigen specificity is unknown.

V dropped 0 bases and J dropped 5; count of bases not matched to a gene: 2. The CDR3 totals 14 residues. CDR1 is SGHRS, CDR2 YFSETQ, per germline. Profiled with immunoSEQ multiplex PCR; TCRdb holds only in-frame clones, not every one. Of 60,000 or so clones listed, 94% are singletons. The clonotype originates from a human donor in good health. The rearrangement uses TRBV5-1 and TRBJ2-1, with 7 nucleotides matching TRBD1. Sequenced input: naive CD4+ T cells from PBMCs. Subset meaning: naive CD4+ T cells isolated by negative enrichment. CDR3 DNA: TGCGCCAGCAGCTTGGGACAGGGTAACAATGAGCAGTTCTTC. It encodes CASSLGQGNNEQFF. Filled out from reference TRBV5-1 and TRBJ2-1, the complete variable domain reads KAGVTQTPRYLIKTRGQQVTLSCSPISGHRSVSWYQQTPGQGLQFLFEYFSETQRNKGNFPGRFSGRQFSNSRSEMNVSTLELGDSALYLCASSLGQGNNEQFFGPGTRLTVL.